The rows below give T cell receptor beta chains drawn from one sample of a study of beta chain features in type 1 diabetes. The protocol was immunoSEQ multiplex PCR, while the TCRdb copy is restricted to in-frame clones and leaves out a portion. In the table there are fewer than 300,000 clones, roughly 20% of which are singletons. What was sequenced was naive CD4+ T cells from blood. These receptors were obtained from a woman between 35 and 50 years old with type 1 diabetes. Each CDR3 is given with its conserved first and last residue. D genes are given only for firm matches. For some rows the clone size is stated as once, few or many, or as a class when expanded; others skip it.

>NA|TRBV7-2|TRBJ1-1|11|few
TGTGCCAGCAGCTATGTCGCTGAAGCTTTCTTT
CASSYVAEAFF
>NA|TRBV5-1|TRBJ2-1|14|few
TGCGCCAGCAGCCTGGAATGGGGCGGGGATGAGCAGTTCTTC
CASSLEWGGDEQFF
>NA|TRBV7-9|TRBJ1-2|12|NA
TGTGCCAGCAGCTTAGACGGGTATGGCTACACCTTC
CASSLDGYGYTF
>NA|TRBV28|TRBJ1-4|13|few
TGTGCCAGCAGTTCCGCAGGCGTTGGAAAACTGTTTTTT
CASSSAGVGKLFF
>NA|TRBV29-1|TRBJ2-5|15|few
TGCAGCGTTGAAGACTTAACAGGGCACCAAGAGACCCAGTACTTC
CSVEDLTGHQETQYF
>NA|TRBV19|TRBJ2-5|13|few
TGTGCCAGTAATCCTACCGGGGTGGAGACCCAGTACTTC
CASNPTGVETQYF
>NA|TRBV5-1|TRBJ2-5|14|few
TGCGCCAGCAGCTTGGCTCAGGCTGAAGAGACCCAGTACTTC
CASSLAQAEETQYF
>TRBD1|TRBV18|TRBJ2-7|14|NA
TGTGCCAGCTCACCTTCGACAGGGGAGCACGAGCAGTACTTC
CASSPSTGEHEQYF
>NA|TRBV19|TRBJ1-1|11|few
TGTGCCAGTAGTATCGGCACTGAAGCTTTCTTT
CASSIGTEAFF
>TRBD1|TRBV11-1|TRBJ2-6|17|few
TGTGCCAGCAGCCGGGACAGGGCGGTTAGTGGGGCCAACGTCCTGACTTTC
CASSRDRAVSGANVLTF
>TRBD2|TRBV7-2|TRBJ2-7|16|NA
TGTGCCAGCAGCAAGCGGGGACCACAACTCTACTACGAGCAGTACTTC
CASSKRGPQLYYEQYF
>NA|TRBV2|TRBJ2-5|11|NA
TGTGCCAGCAGGGCCTTCGAGACCCAGTACTTC
CASRAFETQYF
>NA|TRBV18|TRBJ1-4|13|NA
TGTGCCAGCTCAAACAGTGAAGAGGAAAAACTGTTTTTT
CASSNSEEEKLFF
>TRBD1|TRBV29-1|TRBJ1-1|13|NA
TGCAGCGTGGATAGACAGGGAGGCAATGAAGCTTTCTTT
CSVDRQGGNEAFF
>NA|TRBV5-5|TRBJ1-1|13|few
TGTGCCAGCAGGGAGTCCATGAACACTGAAGCTTTCTTT
CASRESMNTEAFF
>TRBD1|TRBV29-1|TRBJ2-2|16|NA
TGCAGCGTTCAGGGACAGGGGGAAGTTCCCACCGGGGAGCTGTTTTTT
CSVQGQGEVPTGELFF
>NA|TRBV6-5|TRBJ1-1|15|NA
TGTGCCAGCAGGTGGACAGCACTGCTGAACACTGAAGCTTTCTTT
CASRWTALLNTEAFF
>NA|TRBV27|TRBJ1-5|12|few
TGTGCCAGCAGCTCAGGTTTCCAGCCCCAGCATTTT
CASSSGFQPQHF
>NA|TRBV2|TRBJ2-5|12|NA
TGTGCCAGCATCCCCAGGGAAGAGACCCAGTACTTC
CASIPREETQYF
>NA|TRBV6-1|TRBJ1-2|13|NA
TGTGCCAGCAGTCTGACTGTCGACTATGGCTACACCTTC
CASSLTVDYGYTF
>TRBD1|TRBV7-2|TRBJ2-5|15|few
TGTGCCAGCAGCTTAATGGGACAGGGACCAGAGACCCAGTACTTC
CASSLMGQGPETQYF
>NA|TRBV7-9|TRBJ1-2|13|few
TGTGCCAGCAGTCCGAGACAGAGCTATGGCTACACCTTC
CASSPRQSYGYTF
>TRBD1|TRBV18|TRBJ2-7|14|NA
TGTGCCAGCTCGCCAGGACAGGGATCATACGAGCAGTACTTC
CASSPGQGSYEQYF
>TRBD2|TRBV7-3|TRBJ2-1|14|few
TGTGCCAGCAGCTCTACTAGCGGGAGCACTGAGCAGTTCTTC
CASSSTSGSTEQFF
>TRBD2|TRBV27|TRBJ2-5|14|NA
TGTGCCAGCAGTTTGGGGGGGTACCAAGAGACCCAGTACTTC
CASSLGGYQETQYF
>NA|TRBV15|TRBJ2-6|18|NA
TGTGCCACCAGCAGAGGTGGACATCCGAGCTCTGGGGCCAACGTCCTGACTTTC
CATSRGGHPSSGANVLTF
>TRBD2|TRBV30|TRBJ2-5|14|few
TGTGCCTCCAAAGCGGGAGGGGCACAAGAGACCCAGTACTTC
CASKAGGAQETQYF
>NA|TRBV7-2|TRBJ1-5|16|few
TGTGCCAGCAGCCCGACGGGGGGCTGGAGCAATCAGCCCCAGCATTTT
CASSPTGGWSNQPQHF
>NA|TRBV20-1|TRBJ1-1|11|NA
TGCAGTGCTCCTAGAACGTTTGAAGCTTTCTTT
CSAPRTFEAFF
>TRBD1|TRBV7-3|TRBJ2-5|14|NA
TGTGCCAGCAGCCCGACCCAGGGGGCCGAGACCCAGTACTTC
CASSPTQGAETQYF
>NA|TRBV5-4|TRBJ1-1|15|few
TGTGCCAGCAGCTTGGGAGGGAGGGCCGACACTGAAGCTTTCTTT
CASSLGGRADTEAFF
>NA|TRBV4-2|TRBJ2-3|17|few
TGTGCCAGCAGCCAAGAACGGGCCGGGGCAGGAGGGGATACGCAGTATTTT
CASSQERAGAGGDTQYF
>NA|TRBV7-2|TRBJ1-1|14|few
TGTGCCAGCAGCTTACGGGGGAGAAGCACTGAAGCTTTCTTT
CASSLRGRSTEAFF
>TRBD2|TRBV6-5|TRBJ2-1|14|few
TGTGCCAGCCGTACTAGCGGGAGAGGTGGTGAGCAGTTCTTC
CASRTSGRGGEQFF
>NA|TRBV27|TRBJ1-2|14|few
TGTGCCAGCACGGCCACGGACAGATCCTATGGCTACACCTTC
CASTATDRSYGYTF
>TRBD2|TRBV5-1|TRBJ2-7|15|NA
TGCGCCAGCAGCTTGGGCGGGAGTGGGGCCTACGAGCAGTACTTC
CASSLGGSGAYEQYF
>NA|TRBV18|TRBJ2-7|13|few
TGTGCCAGCTCACGTCACCGGGAAGACGAGCAGTACTTC
CASSRHREDEQYF
>NA|TRBV5-4|TRBJ2-7|13|NA
TGTGCCAGCAGCGCGGGACAGAGGTACGAGCAGTACTTC
CASSAGQRYEQYF
>TRBD2|TRBV11-2|TRBJ2-5|16|NA
TGTGCCAGCAGCGCCGCTCCGGGAGGCCCCCAAGAGACCCAGTACTTC
CASSAAPGGPQETQYF
>NA|TRBV28|TRBJ1-5|14|NA
TGTGCCAGCAGCCCCGCCGACAGGAATCAGCCCCAGCATTTT
CASSPADRNQPQHF
>TRBD2|TRBV2|TRBJ2-7|13|NA
TGTGCCAGCAGGACTAGCGGAGTTTACGAGCAGTACTTC
CASRTSGVYEQYF
>TRBD1|TRBV18|TRBJ1-2|15|few
TGTGCCAGCTCACCAGGGGTCCTGACAGGGGATGGCTACACCTTC
CASSPGVLTGDGYTF
>NA|TRBV7-7|TRBJ2-3|14|NA
TGTGCTAGCAGCCCTGGACAGACCACAGATACGCAGTATTTT
CASSPGQTTDTQYF
>NA|TRBV25-1|TRBJ1-2|11|few
TGTGCCAGCAGTGTGACATCTGGCTACACCTTC
CASSVTSGYTF
>TRBD1|TRBV28|TRBJ1-6|14|NA
TGTGCCAGCAGTGGCCCGACAGGGAGGCCACCCCTCCACTTT
CASSGPTGRPPLHF
>TRBD2|TRBV7-2|TRBJ2-3|16|NA
TGTGCCAGCAGCTCGGGACTAGCGGGACGCACAGATACGCAGTATTTT
CASSSGLAGRTDTQYF
>TRBD2|TRBV11-2|TRBJ2-1|15|NA
TGTGCCAGCAGCTTCATAGCGGGAGGGTCCAATGAGCAGTTCTTC
CASSFIAGGSNEQFF
>NA|TRBV7-2|TRBJ1-6|14|NA
TGTGCCAGCAGCCCAAGACAGGAGCGTTCACCCCTCCACTTT
CASSPRQERSPLHF
>TRBD1|TRBV2|TRBJ1-4|14|few
TGTGCCAGCAGTGACGGAGGGGGCGTTGAAAAACTGTTTTTT
CASSDGGGVEKLFF
>NA|TRBV5-1|TRBJ1-1|15|few
TGCGCCAGCAGCTTAGGGGAGGCCCGGAACACTGAAGCTTTCTTT
CASSLGEARNTEAFF
>NA|TRBV29-1|TRBJ2-7|13|NA
TGCAGCGGATCGGACAGCCCTAATTACGAGCAGTACTTC
CSGSDSPNYEQYF
>NA|TRBV6-6|TRBJ2-5|13|once
TGTGCCAGCACCGCGGGAAAGGGGGAGACCCAGTACTTC
CASTAGKGETQYF
>NA|TRBV19|TRBJ2-3|12|NA
TGTGCCAGTAGGCCTCAGGGAGATACGCAGTATTTT
CASRPQGDTQYF
>NA|TRBV5-1|TRBJ2-2|14|NA
TGCGCCAGCAGCTTGGACCCTAGCACCGGGGAGCTGTTTTTT
CASSLDPSTGELFF
>NA|TRBV7-2|TRBJ2-7|14|few
TGTGCCAGCAGCTCCCGGAGCGGTTCCTACGAGCAGTACTTC
CASSSRSGSYEQYF
>TRBD1|TRBV30|TRBJ1-5|14|few
TGTGCCTGGAGTGGAGGACAGGGAGGCCAGCCCCAGCATTTT
CAWSGGQGGQPQHF
>TRBD1|TRBV29-1|TRBJ1-1|13|few
TGCAGCGTCCGCGGACAGGTTAACACTGAAGCTTTCTTT
CSVRGQVNTEAFF
>NA|TRBV7-3|TRBJ1-5|13|NA
TGTGCCAGCAGCTTGACAGTTGGTCAGCCCCAGCATTTT
CASSLTVGQPQHF
>NA|TRBV4-3|TRBJ2-5|14|few
TGCGCCAGCAGCCAAGCCCCTATCGGGGAGACCCAGTACTTC
CASSQAPIGETQYF